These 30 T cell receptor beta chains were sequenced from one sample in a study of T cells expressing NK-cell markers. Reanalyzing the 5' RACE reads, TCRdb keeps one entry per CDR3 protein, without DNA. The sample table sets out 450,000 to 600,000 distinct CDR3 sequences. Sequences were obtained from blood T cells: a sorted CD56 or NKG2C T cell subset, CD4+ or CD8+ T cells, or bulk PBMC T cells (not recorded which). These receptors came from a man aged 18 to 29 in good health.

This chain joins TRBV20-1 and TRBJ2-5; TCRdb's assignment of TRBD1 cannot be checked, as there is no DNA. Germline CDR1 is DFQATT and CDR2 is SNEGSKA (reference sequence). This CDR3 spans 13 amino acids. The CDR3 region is CSARGGSLGTQYF.

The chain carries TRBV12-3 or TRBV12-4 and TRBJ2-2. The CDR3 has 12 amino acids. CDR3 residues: CANLHRTGELFF.

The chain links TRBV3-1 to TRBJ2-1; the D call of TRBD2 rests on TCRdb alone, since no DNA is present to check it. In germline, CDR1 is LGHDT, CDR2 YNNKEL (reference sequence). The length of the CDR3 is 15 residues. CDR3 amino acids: CASSPETSGINEQFF.

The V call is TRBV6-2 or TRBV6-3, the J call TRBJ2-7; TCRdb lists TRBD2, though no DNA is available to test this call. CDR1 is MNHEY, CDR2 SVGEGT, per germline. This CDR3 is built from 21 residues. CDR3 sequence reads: CASSYAPHASGTRKWAYEQYF.

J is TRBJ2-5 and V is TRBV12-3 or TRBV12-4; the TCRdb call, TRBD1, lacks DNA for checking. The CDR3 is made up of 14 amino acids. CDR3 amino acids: CASSFAGGSGTQYF.

CDR3 in amino acids: CASSLDLWTEQYF. V gene TRBV7-2 combines with J gene TRBJ2-7. CDR3 length: 13 amino acids. Germline loops: CDR1 SGHTA, CDR2 FQGNSA.

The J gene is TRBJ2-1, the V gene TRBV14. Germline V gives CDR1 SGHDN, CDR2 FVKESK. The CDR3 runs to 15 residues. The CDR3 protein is CASSPLFSSYNEQFF.

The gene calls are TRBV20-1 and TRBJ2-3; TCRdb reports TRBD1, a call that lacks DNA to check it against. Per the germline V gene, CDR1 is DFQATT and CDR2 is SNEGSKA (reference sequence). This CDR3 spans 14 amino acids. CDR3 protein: CSATKAGRSDTQYF.

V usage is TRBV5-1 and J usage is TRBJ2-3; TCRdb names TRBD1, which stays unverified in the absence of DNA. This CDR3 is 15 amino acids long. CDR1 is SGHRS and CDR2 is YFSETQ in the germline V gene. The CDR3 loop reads CASSLGGAPGHTQYF. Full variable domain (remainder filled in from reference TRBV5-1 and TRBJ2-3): KAGVTQTPRYLIKTRGQQVTLSCSPISGHRSVSWYQQTPGQGLQFLFEYFSETQRNKGNFPGRFSGRQFSNSRSEMNVSTLELGDSALYLCASSLGGAPGHTQYFGPGTRLTVL.

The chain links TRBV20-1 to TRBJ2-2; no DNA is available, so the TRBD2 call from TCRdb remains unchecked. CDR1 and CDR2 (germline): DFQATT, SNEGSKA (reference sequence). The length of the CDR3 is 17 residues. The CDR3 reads CSARDRRLAGGAGELFF.

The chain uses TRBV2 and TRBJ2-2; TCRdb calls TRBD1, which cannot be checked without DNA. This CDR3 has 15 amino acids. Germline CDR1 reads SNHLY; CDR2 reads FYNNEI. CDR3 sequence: CASSEETGQAGELFF.

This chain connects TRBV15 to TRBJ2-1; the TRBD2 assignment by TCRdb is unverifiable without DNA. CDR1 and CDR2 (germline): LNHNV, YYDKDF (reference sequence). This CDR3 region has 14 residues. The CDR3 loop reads CATSQPLPYNEQFF.

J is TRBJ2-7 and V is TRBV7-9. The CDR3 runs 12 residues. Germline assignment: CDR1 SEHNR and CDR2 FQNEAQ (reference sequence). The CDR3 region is CASSPWVYEQYF.

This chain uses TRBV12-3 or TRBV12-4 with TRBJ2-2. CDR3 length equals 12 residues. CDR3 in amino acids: CASSFGSGELFF.

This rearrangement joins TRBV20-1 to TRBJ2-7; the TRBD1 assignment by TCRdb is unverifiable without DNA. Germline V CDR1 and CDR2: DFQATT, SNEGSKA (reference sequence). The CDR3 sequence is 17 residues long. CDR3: CSARDLGERGHAYEQYF.

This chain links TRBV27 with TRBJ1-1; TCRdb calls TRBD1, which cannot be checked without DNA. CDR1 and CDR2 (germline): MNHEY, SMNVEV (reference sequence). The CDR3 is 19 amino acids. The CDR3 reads CASSSTGLGRGLMNTEAFF.

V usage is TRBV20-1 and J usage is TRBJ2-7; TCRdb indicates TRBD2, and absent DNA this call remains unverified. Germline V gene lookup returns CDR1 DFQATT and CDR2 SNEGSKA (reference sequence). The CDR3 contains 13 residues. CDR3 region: CSARGTSGSEQYF.

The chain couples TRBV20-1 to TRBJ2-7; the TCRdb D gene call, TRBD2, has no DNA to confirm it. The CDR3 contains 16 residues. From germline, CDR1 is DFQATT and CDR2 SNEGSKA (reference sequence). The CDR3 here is CSARDAAVSVIYEQYF.

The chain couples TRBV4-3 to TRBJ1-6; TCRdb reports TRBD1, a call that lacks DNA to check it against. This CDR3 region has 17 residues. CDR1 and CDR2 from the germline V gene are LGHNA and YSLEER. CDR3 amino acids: CASSHGTVSTYNSPLHF.

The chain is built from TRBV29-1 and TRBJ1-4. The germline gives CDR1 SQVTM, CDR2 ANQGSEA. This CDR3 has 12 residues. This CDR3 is CSVGEPSEKLFF.

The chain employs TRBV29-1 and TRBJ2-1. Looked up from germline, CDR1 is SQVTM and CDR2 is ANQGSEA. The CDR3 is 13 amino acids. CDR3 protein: CSVEAVLGNEQFF.

This CDR3 reads CASSLYRDRSNEQFF. This chain joins TRBV5-1 and TRBJ2-1; lacking DNA, the TRBD1 call made by TCRdb goes unchecked. The length of the CDR3 is 15 residues. Germline loops: CDR1 SGHRS, CDR2 YFSETQ.

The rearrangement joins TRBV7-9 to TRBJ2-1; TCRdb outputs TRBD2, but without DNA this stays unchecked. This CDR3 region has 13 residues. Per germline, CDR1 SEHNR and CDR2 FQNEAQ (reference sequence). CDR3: CASSPGGWDEQFF.

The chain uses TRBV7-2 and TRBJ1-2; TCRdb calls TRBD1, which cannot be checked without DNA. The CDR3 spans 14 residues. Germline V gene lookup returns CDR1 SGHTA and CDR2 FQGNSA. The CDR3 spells CASSPQGARDGYTF.

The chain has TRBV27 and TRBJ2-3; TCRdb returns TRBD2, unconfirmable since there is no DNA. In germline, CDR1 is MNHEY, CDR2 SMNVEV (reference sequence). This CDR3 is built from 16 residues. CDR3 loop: CASSPRLAGDPDTQYF.

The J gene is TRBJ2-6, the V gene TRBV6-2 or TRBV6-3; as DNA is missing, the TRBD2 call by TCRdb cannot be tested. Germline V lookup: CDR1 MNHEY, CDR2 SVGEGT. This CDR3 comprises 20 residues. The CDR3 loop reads CASSSTRLVERSSGANVLTF.

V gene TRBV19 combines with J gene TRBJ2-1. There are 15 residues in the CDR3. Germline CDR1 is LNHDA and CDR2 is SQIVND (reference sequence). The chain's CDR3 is CASSIEGKPYNEQFF.

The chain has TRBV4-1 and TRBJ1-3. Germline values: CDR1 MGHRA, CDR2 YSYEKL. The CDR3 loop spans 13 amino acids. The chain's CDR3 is CASSQDGRGTIYF.

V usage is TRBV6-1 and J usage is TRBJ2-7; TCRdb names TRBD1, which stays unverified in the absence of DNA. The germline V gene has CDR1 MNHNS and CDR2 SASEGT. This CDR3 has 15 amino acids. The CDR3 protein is CASSEGQGALYEQYF.

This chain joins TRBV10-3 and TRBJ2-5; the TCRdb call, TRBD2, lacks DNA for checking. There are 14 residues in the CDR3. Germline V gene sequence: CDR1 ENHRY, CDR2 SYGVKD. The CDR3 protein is CAISSGKYQETQYF.